The sequence of this TCR beta chain was determined in a study of T cell repertoires in cytomegalovirus infection. Background on the study: Carrying CMV and the relevant HLA type showed in public TCR beta signatures.

In the case of this clonotype: The antigen remains undetermined.

V was trimmed by 3 bases and J by 4 bases, leaving 11 bases between them. There are 15 residues in the CDR3. Looked up from germline, CDR1 is KGHDR and CDR2 is SFDVKD. From the reads, TCRdb called clonotypes with MiXCR, one entry per CDR3 protein. The sample has about 890,000 distinct CDR3 sequences; roughly a third are singletons. The V call is TRBV24-1, the J call TRBJ2-2; D is unresolved. The source was cultured CD8+ T cells from PBMCs, collected from culture after CMV antigen stimulation. The clonotype comes from a human donor in good health (CMV status not recorded). Some clones in this sample may be carry-over from other donors' samples. The CDR3 bases are TGTGCCACCAGTGATCCCTCGACTTCCACCGGGGAGCTGTTTTTT. Translating it yields CATSDPSTSTGELFF.